The 32 T cell receptor beta chains given below trace back to one sample, sequenced in a study of blood T cell repertoires in COVID-19. The protocol was immunoSEQ multiplex PCR, while the TCRdb copy is restricted to in-frame clones and leaves out a portion. The data show over 45,000 clones, roughly 83% seen once. The specimen was peripheral blood. These receptor sequences come from a human donor in a cohort sampled during active COVID-19.

This chain uses TRBV5-6 with TRBJ1-2, with a possible D match to TRBD1 (6 bases). CDR1 and CDR2 from the germline V gene are SGHDT and YYEEEE. The V gene lost 4 bases and the J gene lost 5 bases, with 18 bases spanning the gap. This CDR3 is built from 15 residues. DNA for the CDR3: TGTGCCAGCAGCACGGCTACAGGGCCGGGGTATGGCTACACCTTC. It is translated as CASSTATGPGYGYTF.

This rearrangement joins TRBV27 to TRBJ1-3; TRBD1 agrees at 9 bases. CDR1 MNHEY and CDR2 SMNVEV come from the germline V gene (reference sequence). Trimming at V came to 3 bases and at J to 10 bases, leaving 4 bases not matched to a gene. The CDR3 has 13 residues. CDR3 coding DNA: TGTGCCAGCAGTTTTTCGACAGGGGGGACCATATATTTT. Translating it yields CASSFSTGGTIYF.

The V call is TRBV7-9, the J call TRBJ2-7; 8 nucleotides agree with TRBD1. V was pared by 5 bases and J by 3 bases, with 9 bases of the junction left unmatched. The CDR3 is made up of 15 amino acids. The germline gives CDR1 SEHNR, CDR2 FQNEAQ (reference sequence). DNA of the CDR3: TGTGCCAGCAGCGACAGGGGTCCCAAAGGCTACGAGCAGTACTTC. Translating it yields CASSDRGPKGYEQYF.

The chain uses TRBV6-2 or TRBV6-3 and TRBJ2-7; the D gene is possibly TRBD1 (6 bases). Deletions cut 2 bases from V and 5 bases from J, with 13 bases between. CDR3 length equals 14 residues. The germline CDR1 and CDR2 sequences are MNHEY and SVGEGT. This chain's CDR3 is CASSYPGTFHEQYF. CDR3 coding DNA: TGTGCCAGCAGTTACCCGGGGACATTCCACGAGCAGTACTTC.

The chain employs TRBV27 and TRBJ1-1, with 9 bases that match TRBD1. The CDR3 loop spans 14 amino acids. V was pared by 5 bases and J by 4 bases, with 5 bases of the junction left unmatched. In germline, CDR1 is MNHEY, CDR2 SMNVEV (reference sequence). The CDR3 DNA follows: TGTGCCAGCAGTCTGACAGGGGGGGCCACTGAAGCTTTCTTT. Translated: CASSLTGGATEAFF.

This clone was detected only once. The CDR3 bases are TGTGCCAGCAGCTATAGTACTAACTATGGCTACACCTTC. It is translated as CASSYSTNYGYTF. The V gene is TRBV2, the J gene TRBJ1-2; D gene unclear. Trimming removed 6 bases at V and 0 bases at J, with 8 bases between. The V gene's germline CDR1 is SNHLY and CDR2 FYNNEI. The CDR3 runs 13 residues. The full variable domain, its missing parts supplied by reference TRBV2 and TRBJ1-2, is EPEVTQTPSHQVTQMGQEVILRCVPISNHLYFYWYRQILGQKVEFLVSFYNNEISEKSEIFDDQFSVERPDGSNFTLKIRSTKLEDSAMYFCASSYSTNYGYTFGSGTRLTVV.

This clone was found once. The chain links TRBV19 to TRBJ1-5; 7 bases are a match to TRBD1. CDR3 length: 15 amino acids. Germline V gives CDR1 LNHDA, CDR2 SQIVND (reference sequence). V gave up 7 bases and J gave up 2 bases; unmatched junction bases: 8. The DNA of the CDR3 is TGTGCCAGTAACCAGGGGGGCGGCCGCAATCAGCCCCAGCATTTT. Its protein is CASNQGGGRNQPQHF.

The CDR3 DNA reads as TGTGCCAGCAGCATTTTACCCCGACCCGGGGACTCTGGAAACACCATATATTTT. It yields the protein CASSILPRPGDSGNTIYF. The chain joins TRBV9 to TRBJ1-3, with D hard to call. The CDR3 consists of 18 residues. V was clipped by 4 bases and J by 0 bases, with 20 bases between them. CDR1 and CDR2 from the germline V gene are SGDLS and YYNGEE.

The V call is TRBV7-9, the J call TRBJ1-6; D may be TRBD1 (5 bases). Germline V gene data show CDR1 as SEHNR and CDR2 as FQNEAQ (reference sequence). Trimming took off 5 bases at V and 11 bases at J, with 13 bases between the two ends. The CDR3 totals 13 residues. The CDR3 DNA follows: TGTGCCAGCAGCCCAAGACAGTCGGCACCCCTCCACTTT. Its protein product is CASSPRQSAPLHF.

The rearrangement uses TRBV5-6 and TRBJ2-1, with D possibly matching TRBD1 (6 bases). This CDR3 has 15 amino acids. V dropped 2 bases and J dropped 1 base, with 10 bases sitting between them. Germline loops: CDR1 SGHDT, CDR2 YYEEEE. The CDR3 nucleotides read TGTGCCAGCAGCTTAGGACAGATTTCCTACAATGAGCAGTTCTTC. Residues: CASSLGQISYNEQFF.

The genes are TRBV11-3 and TRBJ2-1, with D unclear. Germline CDR1 SGHNT, CDR2 YENEEA. V lost 1 base to trimming and J lost 6 bases, with 7 bases between them. CDR3 size: 13 residues. The CDR3 DNA sequence: TGTGCCAGCAGCTTAGGTTTCCTCAATGAGCAGTTCTTC. It specifies CASSLGFLNEQFF.

The chain combines TRBV6-6 with TRBJ2-2; D remains ambiguous. Trimming pared 6 bases from V and 2 bases from J, leaving 10 bases between. Germline CDR1 reads MNHNY; CDR2 reads SVGAGI (reference sequence). The CDR3 spans 14 residues. The CDR3 sequence: CASSPTPNTGELFF. The CDR3 DNA sequence: TGTGCCAGCAGCCCGACACCCAACACCGGGGAGCTGTTTTTT.

The rearrangement joins TRBV11-3 to TRBJ1-1, with D unclear. The CDR3 is 15 amino acids. V was trimmed by 0 bases and J by 5 bases, leaving 13 bases between them. Germline CDR1 SGHNT, CDR2 YENEEA. As DNA, the CDR3 is TGTGCCAGCAGCTTAGACGGGATTGGAGGTACTGAAGCTTTCTTT. It is translated as CASSLDGIGGTEAFF.

The chain employs TRBV6-5 and TRBJ1-5, with D possibly being TRBD1 (6 bases). There are 15 residues in the CDR3. Germline V gene sequence: CDR1 MNHEY, CDR2 SVGAGI. Between the trimmed V and J ends, which lost 6 bases and 4 bases, there was a span of 16 bases. CDR3 DNA: TGTGCCAGCAGAGGACAGCCGAGGGGTAATCAGCCCCAGCATTTT. Amino acids: CASRGQPRGNQPQHF.

The V gene is TRBV2, the J gene TRBJ1-2; 10 nucleotides match TRBD1. Per germline, CDR1 SNHLY and CDR2 FYNNEI. V lost 4 bases, J lost 8 bases, and 10 bases stayed unmatched. There are 15 residues in the CDR3. DNA of the CDR3: TGTGCCAGCAGTGTAACGGGACAGGGGAGAGGCGGCTACACCTTC. Translating gives CASSVTGQGRGGYTF.

The chain carries TRBV5-5 and TRBJ2-3; 7 nucleotides agree with TRBD2. Trimming cost V 1 base and J 2 bases; bases outside gene matches: 4. This CDR3 is 15 amino acids long. Germline loops: CDR1 SGHKS, CDR2 YYEKEE (reference sequence). The CDR3 reads CASSLSSGFTDTQYF. The CDR3 region has the DNA TGTGCCAGCAGCTTGTCTAGCGGATTCACAGATACGCAGTATTTT.

This clone was counted a few times. This chain connects TRBV9 to TRBJ2-7; 7 positions match TRBD1. J was trimmed by 2 bases and V by 4 bases; bases with no gene match: 9. The CDR3 loop spans 15 amino acids. Germline V gives CDR1 SGDLS, CDR2 YYNGEE. CDR3 DNA: TGTGCCAGCAGCCCGCGACAGGGCCTTACCTACGAGCAGTACTTC. It encodes CASSPRQGLTYEQYF.

CDR3: CASSLGQPFSGNTIYF. For the CDR3, the DNA is TGCGCCAGCAGCTTGGGACAGCCGTTCTCTGGAAACACCATATATTTT. J is TRBJ1-3 and V is TRBV5-1, with D maybe TRBD1 (5 bases). Germline V gives CDR1 SGHRS, CDR2 YFSETQ. The CDR3 covers 16 residues. V was shortened by 0 bases and J by 0 bases, with 10 bases between the two germline ends.

V usage is TRBV7-8 and J usage is TRBJ1-1; 7 bases map to TRBD1. The CDR3 length is 15 residues. V lost 5 bases and J lost 4; bases outside the gene matches: 10. Looked up from germline, CDR1 is SGHVS and CDR2 is FQNEAQ. CDR3 sequence (DNA): TGTGCCAGCAGCACAAGAGACAGGGTCGGCACTGAAGCTTTCTTT. Protein sequence: CASSTRDRVGTEAFF. The whole variable domain, filled in from reference TRBV7-8 and TRBJ1-1, reads GAGVSQSPRYKVAKRGQDVALRCDPISGHVSLFWYQQALGQGPEFLTYFQNEAQLDKSGLPSDRFFAERPEGSVSTLKIQRTQQEDSAVYLCASSTRDRVGTEAFFGQGTRLTVV.

V usage is TRBV5-1 and J usage is TRBJ1-3; 8 nucleotides line up with TRBD1. After removal of 2 bases from V and 0 bases from J, the junction contained 4 bases not matched to a gene. The CDR3 is 16 residues long. Germline assignment: CDR1 SGHRS and CDR2 YFSETQ. The CDR3 DNA reads TGCGCCAGCAGCTTTGACAGGGGACACTCTGGAAACACCATATATTTT. This encodes CASSFDRGHSGNTIYF.

This chain uses TRBV18 with TRBJ2-7; 11 nucleotides agree with TRBD1. CDR1 and CDR2 from the germline V gene are KGHSH and LQKENI. The V gene end was trimmed by 4 bases and the J gene end by 4 bases; junction bases not matched to a gene: 18. CDR3 size: 19 residues. The CDR3 protein is CASSLGPTGTGGLGYEQYF. CDR3 sequence (DNA): TGTGCCAGCTCACTAGGACCGACCGGGACAGGGGGGCTTGGGTACGAGCAGTACTTC.

This clone occurred once. The chain couples TRBV18 to TRBJ1-1, with 8 positions matching TRBD1. Germline CDR1 reads KGHSH; CDR2 reads LQKENI. V lost 5 bases, J lost 3 bases, and 2 bases stayed unmatched. CDR3 length: 13 residues. This CDR3 is CASSTGQDTEAFF. In DNA, the CDR3 is TGTGCCAGCTCAACGGGACAGGACACTGAAGCTTTCTTT.

The V and J genes are TRBV9 and TRBJ2-2, with 12 bases that match TRBD2. The CDR3 runs to 17 residues. V was clipped by 1 base and J by 6 bases; unmatched bases: 7. Germline V gene lookup returns CDR1 SGDLS and CDR2 YYNGEE. CDR3 nucleotide sequence: TGTGCCAGCAGCGTAACCTCTAGCGGGGGGGCCGCCGGGGAGCTGTTTTTT. This sequence encodes CASSVTSSGGAAGELFF.

This clone was picked up a small number of times. The chain carries TRBV28 and TRBJ2-2, with D perhaps matching TRBD1 (6 bases). V shed 6 bases and J shed 2 bases, with 13 bases lying between them. The germline CDR1 and CDR2 sequences are MDHEN and SYDVKM. This CDR3 region has 15 residues. The CDR3 loop reads CASRPGQINTGELFF. In DNA form, the CDR3 reads TGTGCCAGCAGGCCCGGACAGATAAACACCGGGGAGCTGTTTTTT. Supplemented by reference TRBV28 and TRBJ2-2, the full variable domain reads DVKVTQSSRYLVKRTGEKVFLECVQDMDHENMFWYRQDPGLGLRLIYFSYDVKMKEKGDIPEGYSVSREKKERFSLILESASTNQTSMYLCASRPGQINTGELFFGEGSRLTVL.

The V and J genes are TRBV7-3 and TRBJ1-1; 9 bases are a match to TRBD1. Germline V gene sequence: CDR1 SGHTA, CDR2 FQGTGA. This CDR3 is built from 17 residues. Losses at the gene ends were 5 bases for V and 4 bases for J; bases not matched to a gene: 14. The CDR3 sequence is CASSPKPNRGLSTEAFF. The CDR3 nucleotides are TGTGCCAGCAGCCCCAAACCCAACAGGGGGCTGAGCACTGAAGCTTTCTTT. Full variable domain (rest looked up from reference TRBV7-3 and TRBJ1-1): GAGVSQTPSNKVTEKGKYVELRCDPISGHTALYWYRQSLGQGPEFLIYFQGTGAADDSGLPNDRFFAVRPEGSVSTLKIQRTERGDSAVYLCASSPKPNRGLSTEAFFGQGTRLTVV.

This clone was observed a few times. The gene calls are TRBV9 and TRBJ2-7, with a weak D call TRBD2 (6 bases). V was shortened by 4 bases and J by 2 bases, with 19 bases between the two germline ends. This CDR3 comprises 16 residues. Germline CDR1 and CDR2: SGDLS and YYNGEE. The CDR3 protein is CASSHGPGVGAYEQYF. DNA of the CDR3: TGTGCCAGCAGCCACGGACCGGGGGTTGGTGCCTACGAGCAGTACTTC.

The chain couples TRBV9 to TRBJ1-2, with D maybe TRBD1 (5 bases). The CDR3 consists of 16 residues. The V gene lost 0 bases and the J gene lost 5 bases, with 17 bases spanning the gap. Germline V lookup: CDR1 SGDLS, CDR2 YYNGEE. DNA for the CDR3: TGTGCCAGCAGCGTAGACGTTGGGGAGGGGTGGTATGGCTACACCTTC. Translation gives CASSVDVGEGWYGYTF.

This clone was seen a few times. The chain combines TRBV4-1 with TRBJ1-2, with 7 bases lining up with TRBD1. Germline CDR1 MGHRA, CDR2 YSYEKL. This CDR3 is 15 amino acids long. V lost 1 base and J lost 4; bases outside the gene matches: 6. The CDR3 nucleotides are TGCGCCAGCAGCCAAGCAGGGGGTAATTTCTATGGCTACACCTTC. It yields the protein CASSQAGGNFYGYTF.

CDR3 coding DNA: TGCGCCAGCGGACCCTATAAGGGGGTCGGGGAGACCCAGTACTTC. The encoded protein is CASGPYKGVGETQYF. J is TRBJ2-5 and V is TRBV5-1; tentative D call: TRBD1 (6 bases). Germline V gene sequence: CDR1 SGHRS, CDR2 YFSETQ. This CDR3 comprises 15 residues. Between the trimmed V and J ends, which lost 7 bases and 5 bases, there was a span of 21 bases.

The rearrangement links TRBV7-9 to TRBJ2-5; a possible D gene is TRBD2 (5 bases). The V end lost 2 bases, the J end lost 1 base, and 8 bases lay between the germline ends. Germline loops: CDR1 SEHNR, CDR2 FQNEAQ (reference sequence). The CDR3 runs to 14 residues. CDR3 coding DNA: TGTGCCAGCAGCTTATCCCGGGGCCAAGAGACCCAGTACTTC. Its protein is CASSLSRGQETQYF.

This clone was picked up a small number of times. The rearrangement joins TRBV6-2 or TRBV6-3 to TRBJ1-5, with 7 bases identical to TRBD1. The germline V gene encodes CDR1 MNHEY and CDR2 SVGEGT. The junction had 11 bases not matched to a gene; V was cut back by 5 bases and J by 7 bases. The CDR3 consists of 15 residues. For the CDR3, the DNA is TGTGCCAGCAGTCCCGAAGGAATAGGGGGCCAGCCCCAGCATTTT. It yields the protein CASSPEGIGGQPQHF.

The chain recombines TRBV18 with TRBJ1-4; TRBD1 agrees at 11 bases. The CDR3 sequence is 16 residues long. The junction had 9 bases not matched to a gene; V was cut back by 6 bases and J by 6 bases. The germline V gene encodes CDR1 KGHSH and CDR2 LQKENI. The DNA of the CDR3 is TGTGCCAGCTCCGTGGACAGGGGGCGAATGGATGAAAAACTGTTTTTT. It codes for CASSVDRGRMDEKLFF. Using reference TRBV18 and TRBJ1-4 for the parts outside the CDR3, the full variable domain is NAGVMQNPRHLVRRRGQEARLRCSPMKGHSHVYWYRQLPEEGLKFMVYLQKENIIDESGMPKERFSAEFPKEGPSILRIQQVVRGDSAAYFCASSVDRGRMDEKLFFGSGTQLSVL.